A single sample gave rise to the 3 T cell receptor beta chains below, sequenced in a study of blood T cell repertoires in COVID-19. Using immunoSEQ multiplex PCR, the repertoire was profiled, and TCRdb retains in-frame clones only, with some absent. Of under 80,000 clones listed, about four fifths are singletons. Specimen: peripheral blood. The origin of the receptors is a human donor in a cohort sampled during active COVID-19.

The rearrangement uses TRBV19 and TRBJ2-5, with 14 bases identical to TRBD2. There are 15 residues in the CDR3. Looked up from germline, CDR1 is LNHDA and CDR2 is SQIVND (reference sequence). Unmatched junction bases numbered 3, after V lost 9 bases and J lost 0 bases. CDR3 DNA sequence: TGTGCCAGCAGGACTAGCGGGAGGAACCAAGAGACCCAGTACTTC. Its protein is CASRTSGRNQETQYF.

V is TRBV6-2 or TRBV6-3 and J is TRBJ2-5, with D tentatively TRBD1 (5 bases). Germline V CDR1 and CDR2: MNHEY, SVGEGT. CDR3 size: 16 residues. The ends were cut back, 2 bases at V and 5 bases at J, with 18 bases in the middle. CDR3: CASSYTKGQGSETQYF. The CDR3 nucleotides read TGTGCCAGCAGTTACACGAAAGGGCAGGGCTCGGAGACCCAGTACTTC.

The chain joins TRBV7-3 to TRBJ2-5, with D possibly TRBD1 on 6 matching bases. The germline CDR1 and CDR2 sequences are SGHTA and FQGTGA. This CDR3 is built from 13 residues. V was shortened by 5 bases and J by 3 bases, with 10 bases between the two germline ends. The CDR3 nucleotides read TGTGCCAGCAGCACCAGGGGAAAAGAGACCCAGTACTTC. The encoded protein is CASSTRGKETQYF.